The 5 T cell receptor beta chains presented below share a single source sample, sequenced in a study of T cells in Graves' hyperthyroidism and ophthalmopathy. From RNA transcripts, TCR beta CDR3 regions were amplified. The HTBI primer set served for first-round RT-PCR of the TCR CDR3. TCRdb itself ran the multiplex PCR reads through MiXCR, one entry per CDR3 protein. The sample has about 290,000 distinct CDR3 sequences, roughly an eighth seen once; the top ten hold 7% to 9.5%. Sequencing input: blood. These receptors originate from a woman aged 40 to 50 with Graves' hyperthyroidism.

This clonotype was picked up many times. The chain is built from TRBV12-3 or TRBV12-4 and TRBJ2-5; TRBD1 aligns across 7 bases. The CDR3 has 13 residues. The V segment lost 5 bases and the J segment 0 bases; nucleotides outside the gene matches: 0. CDR3 protein: CASSDRDQETQYF. The DNA of the CDR3 is TGTGCCAGCAGTGACAGGGACCAAGAGACCCAGTACTTC.

This clonotype was seen a few times. This chain uses TRBV7-8 with TRBJ1-1; tentatively, D is TRBD1 (5 bases). This CDR3 comprises 15 residues. The germline CDR1 and CDR2 sequences are SGHVS and FQNEAQ. V lost 2 bases, J lost 4 bases, and 14 bases lay in between. CDR3 protein: CASSLLLGDVTEAFF. CDR3 bases: TGTGCCAGCAGCTTATTGTTAGGGGATGTCACTGAAGCTTTCTTT.

This clonotype has at least ten counts. The chain carries TRBV18 and TRBJ2-7; 8 bases align to TRBD2. The germline V gene encodes CDR1 KGHSH and CDR2 LQKENI. V gave up 5 bases and J gave up 2 bases; unmatched junction bases: 5. The CDR3 totals 14 residues. CDR3 DNA: TGTGCCAGCTCAGATAGCGGGATGGCCTACGAGCAGTACTTC. Its translation: CASSDSGMAYEQYF.

The sample holds many counts of this clonotype. The rearrangement joins TRBV2 to TRBJ2-7; the D is unclear. Germline-derived CDR1 and CDR2 are SNHLY and FYNNEI. V lost 10 bases to trimming and J lost 3 bases, with 13 bases between them. CDR3 length: 12 amino acids. The CDR3 here is CATSKGLYEQYF. DNA of the CDR3: TGTGCCACCTCAAAGGGCCTCTACGAGCAGTACTTC.

This clonotype was found a few times. This chain links TRBV5-5 with TRBJ2-4; no reliable D call. The CDR3 is 16 amino acids. CDR1 and CDR2 from the germline V gene are SGHKS and YYEKEE (reference sequence). Trimming cost V 0 bases and J 0 bases, with 10 bases left between them. CDR3 sequence (DNA): TGTGCCAGCAGCTTGGGAGACACTGTAGCCAAAAACATTCAGTACTTC. Translation: CASSLGDTVAKNIQYF. The full variable domain, its missing parts supplied by reference TRBV5-5 and TRBJ2-4, is DAGVTQSPTHLIKTRGQQVTLRCSPISGHKSVSWYQQVLGQGPQFIFQYYEKEERGRGNFPDRFSARQFPNYSSELNVNALLLGDSALYLCASSLGDTVAKNIQYFGAGTRLSVL.